The clone carrying this T cell receptor (beta chain) was seen ten or more times. Its target is unknown. The data derive from a study of T-cell memory formation after mild COVID-19. TCRdb used MiXCR to reprocess the 5' RACE reads, holding one entry per CDR3 protein. The sample shows about 390,000 distinct CDR3 sequences, about 21% of them seen only once. Study results and limitations: The appearance of some responding clones in pre-infection memory suggested that cross-reactive memory joined. From day 15 to 85, contracting clones were balanced between CD4 and CD8, whereas later expanders leaned toward CD4+.

Per the germline V gene, CDR1 is DFQATT and CDR2 is SNEGSKA (reference sequence). V lost 6 bases and J lost 5, with 13 bases in between. CDR3 length: 13 residues. The chain links TRBV20-1 to TRBJ2-2, with D maybe TRBD1 (6 bases). Sequencing was done on a sample of PBMCs or a T cell subset sorted from them (not recorded which). This clonotype originated in an adult woman who had mild COVID-19 (a few samples of this study predate the infection). Cell type and time point are not known. CDR3 loop: CSASSGATGELFF. The CDR3 DNA follows: TGCAGTGCCAGTTCAGGGGCTACCGGGGAGCTGTTTTTT.